The rows below give T cell receptor beta chains drawn from one sample of a study of cytomegalovirus exposure and HLA in healthy donors. Using immunoSEQ multiplex PCR, the repertoire was profiled, and TCRdb retains in-frame clones only, with some absent. The sample carries about 55,000 clones, about three quarters recorded once. The sample consisted of PBMCs. The receptors stem from a female donor in good health and CMV-seronegative. The CDR3 runs from the conserved cysteine through the conserved F or W. The order of the fields is clone size, V gene, D gene, J gene, CDR3 protein, CDR3 DNA. A D gene is named only where the DNA matches it firmly. Clone size appears in some rows only: once, few, many, or a class for an expanded clone.

.,TRBV4-3,.,TRBJ1-2,CASSQVRGGTYGYTF,TGCGCCAGCAGCCAAGTCCGGGGAGGGACCTATGGCTACACCTTC
few,TRBV25-1,TRBD1,TRBJ2-5,CASSPPGQVQETQYF,TGTGCCAGCAGTCCCCCGGGACAGGTACAAGAGACCCAGTACTTC
.,TRBV9,.,TRBJ2-1,CASSVDRMGDEQFF,TGTGCCAGCAGCGTAGATCGTATGGGCGATGAGCAGTTCTTC
.,TRBV4-3,TRBD2,TRBJ2-7,CASSQDSGGTSGYEQYF,TGCGCCAGCAGCCAAGATTCTGGCGGGACTAGCGGCTACGAGCAGTACTTC
.,TRBV4-1,.,TRBJ2-2,CASSPGLPPAGGKNTGELFF,TGCGCCAGCAGCCCCGGGCTTCCCCCCGCCGGGGGAAAGAACACCGGGGAGCTGTTTTTT
few,TRBV15,TRBD1,TRBJ2-7,CATSTGDSLPYEQYF,TGTGCCACCAGCACAGGGGACAGTCTACCCTACGAGCAGTACTTC
once,TRBV28,TRBD1,TRBJ1-1,CASSFQTGDAFF,TGTGCCAGCAGTTTCCAGACAGGGGACGCTTTCTTT
few,TRBV6-5,.,TRBJ2-2,CASHATGNGELFF,TGTGCCAGCCACGCAACAGGGAACGGGGAGCTGTTTTTT
.,TRBV5-6,TRBD1,TRBJ1-2,CASSYNRGHYGYTF,TGTGCCAGCAGCTATAACAGGGGCCACTATGGCTACACCTTC
.,TRBV30,TRBD2,TRBJ2-1,CAWSVGLADEQFF,TGTGCCTGGAGTGTTGGACTAGCGGATGAGCAGTTCTTC
.,TRBV5-8,.,TRBJ1-4,CASSQARLGYEKLFF,TGTGCCAGCAGCCAAGCGAGACTCGGTTATGAAAAACTGTTTTTT
.,TRBV9,TRBD2,TRBJ2-7,CASSVNPAGVGEQYF,TGTGCCAGCAGCGTAAATCCAGCGGGAGTGGGAGAGCAGTACTTC
few,TRBV28,.,TRBJ2-7,CASKKGAGVYEQYF,TGTGCCAGCAAGAAAGGGGCAGGTGTCTACGAGCAGTACTTC
.,TRBV6-6,TRBD1,TRBJ2-7,CASTKDRAPYEQYF,TGTGCCAGCACTAAAGACAGGGCCCCTTACGAGCAGTACTTC
once,TRBV27,.,TRBJ1-1,CASSLLQGNTEAFF,TGTGCCAGCAGTTTATTGCAGGGGAACACTGAAGCTTTCTTT
.,TRBV28,.,TRBJ1-5,CASSLLFGGGQPQHF,TGTGCCAGCAGTTTATTATTTGGGGGCGGGCAGCCCCAGCATTTT
.,TRBV7-8,.,TRBJ2-7,CASSYYQGPSYEQYF,TGTGCCAGCAGCTATTACCAGGGTCCCTCCTACGAGCAGTACTTC
.,TRBV27,TRBD1,TRBJ2-7,CASRDRALSYEQYF,TGTGCCAGCAGAGACAGGGCCCTCTCCTACGAGCAGTACTTC
.,TRBV27,.,TRBJ2-2,CASRPYRANTGELFF,TGTGCCAGCAGGCCTTACAGGGCGAACACCGGGGAGCTGTTTTTT
.,TRBV18,TRBD1,TRBJ2-7,CASSWSPGTGTGDYEQYF,TGTGCCAGCTCATGGAGTCCCGGGACAGGGACGGGGGACTACGAGCAGTACTTC
once,TRBV9,TRBD1,TRBJ1-5,CASSEGQGARNQPQHF,TGTGCCAGCAGTGAGGGACAGGGGGCGCGGAATCAGCCCCAGCATTTT
few,TRBV19,.,TRBJ1-3,CASNGRGAFSGNTIYF,TGTGCCAGTAACGGGCGGGGTGCTTTTTCTGGAAACACCATATATTTT
.,TRBV5-4,TRBD2,TRBJ2-1,CASSLESSGKSYNEQFF,TGTGCCAGCAGCTTGGAGTCTAGCGGGAAATCCTACAATGAGCAGTTCTTC
.,TRBV5-6,TRBD2,TRBJ2-7,CASRPGTSGSYEQYF,TGTGCCAGCAGACCCGGGACTAGCGGTTCCTACGAGCAGTACTTC
.,TRBV5-6,TRBD2,TRBJ2-3,CASSSGLAGLTDTQYF,TGTGCCAGCAGTTCCGGACTAGCGGGATTAACAGATACGCAGTATTTT
.,TRBV7-6,TRBD1,TRBJ2-7,CASSLGSRQGSSYEQYF,TGTGCCAGCAGCTTAGGGAGTCGACAGGGGAGCTCCTACGAGCAGTACTTC
.,TRBV7-6,TRBD2,TRBJ2-1,CASSLVGTSPNEQFF,TGTGCCAGCAGCTTAGTGGGGACTAGCCCCAATGAGCAGTTCTTC